This T cell receptor (beta chain) derives from a study of molecular identifiers for immune sequencing clone quantification. The naive CD8 libraries originated from between roughly 17,000 and 1,000,000 sorted cells and drew on 10%, 30% or 50% RNA. The CDR3 totals 17 residues. Trimming removed 7 bases at V and 4 bases at J, with 25 bases between. The germline CDR1 and CDR2 sequences are SEHNR and FQNEAQ (reference sequence). Study conclusions and caveats: Spike-in Jurkat TCR RNA from a single cell reportedly registered among 950,000 to 1,000,000 naive cells. Highly expanded clone sizes could be underestimated through barcode sharing by identical TCR molecules.

In preparing bulk TCR libraries, previously described methods and listed TCR primers were used. TCRdb reanalysed the PCR reads using MiXCR and keeps one entry per CDR3 protein. The sample gives some 680,000 distinct CDR3 sequences, about 25% of which show up once; about 0.81% is in the top ten. This clonotype was recorded at least ten times. Its antigen is undetermined. The rearrangement links TRBV7-9 to TRBJ1-1, with D perhaps matching TRBD1 (5 bases). Sequencing was done on a sample of naive CD8+ T cells from blood, with Jurkat cell RNA spiked in. Indicated subset: FACS-sorted CD8+CD4-CCR7+CD45RA+ naive T cells. The TCR sequence derives from a human donor in good health. Some libraries in this study had Jurkat cell RNA spiked in. CDR3 nucleotides: TGTGCCAGCATCAATGGGCGGCGGGGCTCCGTCGGCACTGAAGCTTTCTTT. The encoded protein is CASINGRRGSVGTEAFF.